This T cell receptor (beta chain) is drawn from a study of T cell responses to AZD1222 COVID-19 vaccine. Study conclusions and caveats: White British people made up most donors, females outnumbered males, and clonal diversity was possibly underestimated. The span of vaccine-associated CD4 TCRs extended across spike, with dominance at 160-218 and 743-854. Nearly half of the spike-specific TCRs reportedly recognize variant regions that carry no mutations.

Clones were sequenced by immunoSEQ multiplex PCR, and TCRdb holds only the in-frame ones, with some missing. The sample lists 75,000 to 100,000 clones, 90% to 95% occurring once. CDR1 and CDR2 from the germline V gene are SGHTA and FQGNSA. V lost 3 bases, J lost 9 bases, and 0 bases stayed unmatched. The CDR3 consists of 13 residues. Details on this clone: The target antigen is unknown.

Second-dose groups at about 4 or about 12 weeks were pooled. Sequenced here: peripheral blood, sampled 28 days after the second AZD1222 dose. The rearrangement links TRBV7-2 to TRBJ1-6; 9 positions match TRBD1. This receptor was obtained from an adult who received the AZD1222 COVID-19 vaccine. The CDR3 nucleotides read TGTGCCAGCAGCTTGACAGGGGGTTCACCCCTCCACTTT. Protein sequence: CASSLTGGSPLHF.